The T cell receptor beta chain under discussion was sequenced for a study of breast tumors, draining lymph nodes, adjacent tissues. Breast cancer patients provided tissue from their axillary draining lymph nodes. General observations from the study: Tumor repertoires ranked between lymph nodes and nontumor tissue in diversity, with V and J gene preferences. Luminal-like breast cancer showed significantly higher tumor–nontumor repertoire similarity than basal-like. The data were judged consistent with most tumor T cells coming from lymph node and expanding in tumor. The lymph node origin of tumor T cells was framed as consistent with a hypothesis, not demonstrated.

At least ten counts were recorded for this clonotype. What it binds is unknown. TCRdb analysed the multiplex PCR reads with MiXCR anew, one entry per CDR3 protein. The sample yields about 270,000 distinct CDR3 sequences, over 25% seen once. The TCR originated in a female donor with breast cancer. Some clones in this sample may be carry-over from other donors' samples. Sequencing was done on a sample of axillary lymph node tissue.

CDR3 residues: CAWSGPGVINSPLHF. CDR3 in DNA: TGTGCCTGGAGTGGTCCTGGCGTAATAAATTCACCCCTCCACTTT. J is TRBJ1-6 and V is TRBV30; D is unclear. The germline gives CDR1 GTSNPN, CDR2 SVGIG (reference sequence). Deletions cut 1 base from V and 7 bases from J, with 14 bases between. The CDR3 extends over 15 amino acids. The full variable domain, rest sourced from reference TRBV30 and TRBJ1-6, is SQTIHQWPATLVQPVGSPLSLECTVEGTSNPNLYWYRQAAGRGLQLLFYSVGIGQISSEVPQNLSASRPQDRQFILSSKKLLLSDSGFYLCAWSGPGVINSPLHFGNGTRLTVT.